This T cell receptor (beta chain) was sequenced in a study of T cell responses to AZD1222 COVID-19 vaccine. Points from the study as a whole: Among the donors, most were white British and more were female, and clonal diversity was possibly underestimated. Reports indicate that nearly half of spike-specific TCRs are directed at unmutated variant regions. Baseline seropositives among AZD1222 recipients totaled only six or seven. An increase in Spike-specific TCR breadth and depth was observed after two AZD1222 doses.

The CDR3 sequence is 12 residues long. This table comes from immunoSEQ multiplex PCR, and its TCRdb copy is limited to in-frame clones, with some not included. The repertoire holds more than 120,000 clones, roughly 90% seen once, with roughly 1.7% in the top ten. As to this clone: The antigen is undetermined.

The sequencing used peripheral blood, collected 28 days after the second AZD1222 dose. The TCR comes from an adult who received the AZD1222 COVID-19 vaccine. V usage is TRBV21-1 and J usage is TRBJ2-1. TRBV21-1 is a pseudogene. CDR3 coding DNA: TGTGCCAGCAGCCCTAGTAGGGATGAGCAGTTCTTC. Residues: CASSPSRDEQFF.